The rows below give T cell receptor beta chains drawn from one sample of a study of cytomegalovirus exposure and HLA in healthy donors. Using immunoSEQ multiplex PCR, the repertoire was profiled, and TCRdb retains in-frame clones only, with some absent. Of fewer than 150,000 clones listed, roughly 77% are singletons. Sequenced material: PBMCs. All receptors come from a man aged 25-45 years in good health and CMV-seronegative. Each CDR3 is given with its conserved first and last residue. D genes are given only for firm matches. Where a row states a size, it is once, few, many or the class of an expanded clone; other rows omit it.

length	V	D	J	size	DNA	CDR3
17	TRBV5-8	-	TRBJ1-5	-	TGTGCCAGCAGCCTCGGCGGGGGTCACCGAAGTGATCAGCCCCAGCATTTT	CASSLGGGHRSDQPQHF
16	TRBV5-4	TRBD1	TRBJ2-3	-	TGTGCCAGCAGCACTGACCGGGACAGAGGCACAGATACGCAGTATTTT	CASSTDRDRGTDTQYF
15	TRBV5-1	TRBD2	TRBJ2-7	-	TGCGCCAGCAGCTTGGTGGCTAGCGGGAGTAGCGAGCAGTACTTC	CASSLVASGSSEQYF
13	TRBV5-1	TRBD1	TRBJ2-5	-	TGCGCCAGCACCTGGGACAGCCAAGAGACCCAGTACTTC	CASTWDSQETQYF
12	TRBV7-8	-	TRBJ2-5	-	TGTGCCAGCAGCTTAGACGGAGAGACCCAGTACTTC	CASSLDGETQYF
15	TRBV5-1	TRBD2	TRBJ2-3	once	TGCGCCAGCAGCGCCCAAGCGGGAGTGACAGATACGCAGTATTTT	CASSAQAGVTDTQYF
16	TRBV5-8	TRBD2	TRBJ2-2	-	TGTGCCAGCAGCTTGGGTCTAGCGGGAATAACCGGGGAGCTGTTTTTT	CASSLGLAGITGELFF
12	TRBV29-1	TRBD1	TRBJ1-5	-	TGCAGTGTAGGACAGGGCGTTCAGCCCCAGCATTTT	CSVGQGVQPQHF
15	TRBV19	TRBD1	TRBJ2-2	-	TGTGCCAGTAGTCTCAGGACAGGGGGCACCGGGGAGCTGTTTTTT	CASSLRTGGTGELFF
15	TRBV18	-	TRBJ1-1	-	TGTGCCAGCTCACCCGATGTGGCTGCGAACACTGAAGCTTTCTTT	CASSPDVAANTEAFF
15	TRBV27	-	TRBJ2-1	-	TGTGCCAGCAGTTTCACATATGGGAGGAAGAATGAGCAGTTCTTC	CASSFTYGRKNEQFF
11	TRBV5-6	-	TRBJ1-1	-	TGTGCCAGCAGTGACTTCGTGGAAGCTTTCTTT	CASSDFVEAFF
14	TRBV5-1	-	TRBJ2-7	-	TGCGCCAGCAGCTTGGAAGGGGGCTCCTACGAGCAGTACTTC	CASSLEGGSYEQYF
11	TRBV20-1	-	TRBJ2-5	-	TGCAGTGCCCGGGGGAAAGAGACCCAGTACTTC	CSARGKETQYF
14	TRBV5-1	TRBD1	TRBJ2-7	-	TGCGCCAGCAGCCACGGGACAGCGGACTACGAGCAGTACTTC	CASSHGTADYEQYF
14	TRBV4-1	TRBD1	TRBJ2-5	-	TGCGCCAGCAGCCCGGGACAGGGAAAGGAGACCCAGTACTTC	CASSPGQGKETQYF
16	TRBV4-1	-	TRBJ2-5	-	TGCGCCAGCAGCCAAGTTAGACTAGGAGGCGAAGAGACCCAGTACTTC	CASSQVRLGGEETQYF
13	TRBV2	TRBD2	TRBJ2-1	few	TGTGCCAGTAAAATAGCGGGAGGGCCGTCTCCGTTCTTC	CASKIAGGPSPFF
15	TRBV6-6	TRBD1	TRBJ1-5	-	TGTGCCAGCAGTCCTGGGGGACAGCGGATTCAGCCCCAGCATTTT	CASSPGGQRIQPQHF
13	TRBV19	-	TRBJ1-1	-	TGTGCCAGTAGTATTCAGGGGCCCACTGAAGCTTTCTTT	CASSIQGPTEAFF
14	TRBV5-1	TRBD1	TRBJ2-7	-	TGCGCCAGCAGTCGGGACAGCGGAACCTACGAGCAGTACTTC	CASSRDSGTYEQYF
18	TRBV27	-	TRBJ2-1	-	TGTGCCAGCAGTTCAGTAGTCTTCGTGGGGGGGCACCTCAATGAGCAGTTCTTC	CASSSVVFVGGHLNEQFF
13	TRBV28	-	TRBJ1-2	-	TGTGCCAGCATGAGGGCTGGGTGGCGTGGCTACACCTTC	CASMRAGWRGYTF
20	TRBV4-1	TRBD1	TRBJ1-3	-	TGCGCCAGCAGCCAAGAGTTGAATATAGGACAGGCCCGTCATGGAAACACCATATATTTT	CASSQELNIGQARHGNTIYF
16	TRBV7-3	TRBD1	TRBJ2-7	-	TGTGCCAGCAGCTTAAGTGGGACAGGGAAAAACTACGAGCAGTACTTC	CASSLSGTGKNYEQYF
15	TRBV6-6	TRBD1	TRBJ2-1	few	TGTGCCAGCAGTAGATCAGGGGGCTCCTACAATGAGCAGTTCTTC	CASSRSGGSYNEQFF
16	TRBV19	TRBD1	TRBJ2-7	-	TGTGCCAGTAGTACCAGGACCGGGACAGGGATTTACGAGCAGTACTTC	CASSTRTGTGIYEQYF
12	TRBV28	-	TRBJ2-5	-	TGTGCCAGCAGGGGGCCACAAGAGACCCAGTACTTC	CASRGPQETQYF
15	TRBV18	TRBD1	TRBJ1-2	-	TGTGCCAGCTCACCTGGGGGACAGGGGAACTATGGCTACACCTTC	CASSPGGQGNYGYTF
14	TRBV7-9	TRBD1	TRBJ2-3	few	TGTGCCAGCAGCGGACAGGGGCCCACAGATACGCAGTATTTT	CASSGQGPTDTQYF
15	TRBV10-3	TRBD1	TRBJ2-2	-	TGTGCCACCAATGAGGGGGCGCGGAACACCGGGGAGCTGTTTTTT	CATNEGARNTGELFF
14	TRBV27	TRBD2	TRBJ2-1	-	TGTGCCAGCAGTCTAAGAGCGGGAGGGGATGAGCAGTTCTTC	CASSLRAGGDEQFF
16	TRBV7-9	-	TRBJ2-7	-	TGTGCCAGCAGCTTAGTCTCAGGGAGGCGGGTCTACGAGCAGTACTTC	CASSLVSGRRVYEQYF
16	TRBV7-9	-	TRBJ2-3	-	TGTGCCAGCAGTTACCGAGAGGCTTCTAGCACAGATACGCAGTATTTT	CASSYREASSTDTQYF
20	TRBV23-1	-	TRBJ2-5	-	TGCGCCAGCAGTCAATCTAGTGTGTCGGGCCAGGGTGAAATCCAAGAGACCCAGTACTTC	CASSQSSVSGQGEIQETQYF
17	TRBV28	TRBD2	TRBJ2-7	-	TGTGCCAGCAGTACTAGCCTAACGGGGAGGGCCTACTACGAGCAGTACTTC	CASSTSLTGRAYYEQYF
14	TRBV5-6	-	TRBJ2-6	-	TGTGCCAGCAGGCAGGGCTCTGGGGCCAACGTCCTGACTTTC	CASRQGSGANVLTF
17	TRBV18	TRBD1	TRBJ1-1	-	TGTGCCAGCTCACCGAGGACAGTGGGACAGGGCGGCACTGAAGCTTTCTTT	CASSPRTVGQGGTEAFF
12	TRBV7-9	-	TRBJ1-1	-	TGTTCCAGCAGCTTTAAAAACACTGAAGCTTTCTTT	CSSSFKNTEAFF
14	TRBV28	-	TRBJ2-1	-	TGTGCCAGCATCGGGGGACCGGGAAGGGATGAGCAGTTCTTC	CASIGGPGRDEQFF
13	TRBV6-5	-	TRBJ2-2	-	TGTGCCAGCAGTTACTCCGGCACCGGGGAGCTGTTTTTT	CASSYSGTGELFF